This TCR beta chain was identified in a study of T cell responses to AZD1222 COVID-19 vaccine. As regards this clone: The antigen is unknown.

Looked up from germline, CDR1 is LGHNT and CDR2 is FRNRAP. Trimming at V came to 2 bases and at J to 5 bases, leaving 10 bases not matched to a gene. The CDR3 covers 17 residues. Whole-study results and caveats: The span of vaccine-associated CD4 TCRs extended across spike, with dominance at 160-218 and 743-854. Recipients of AZD1222 seropositive at baseline numbered only 6 or 7.

Assay used: immunoSEQ multiplex PCR; TCRdb lists only in-frame clones, some missing. The repertoire holds 100,000 to 150,000 clones, with about 90% as singletons. The sample here was peripheral blood, taken on day 0 of AZD1222 vaccination. This sequence joins TRBV12-5 and TRBJ2-1; TRBD1 aligns across 9 bases. The receptor comes from an adult in good health. CDR3 protein: CASGLNIGQGRNNEQFF. The CDR3, as DNA: TGTGCTAGTGGTTTGAATATTGGACAGGGGCGAAACAATGAGCAGTTCTTC.